The entry that follows covers one T cell receptor beta chain sequence. This receptor's antigen is unknown. No clone much larger than this one lies a single base away; base qualities are absent. This record belongs to a study of control samples from healthy donors and cancer patients (dated by TCRdb to about 2020). V is pruned by 4 bases and J by 4 bases, leaving 6 bases of the junction without a gene match. Including cysteine and phenylalanine, the CDR3 has 14 amino acids. Only the CDR3 region is kept as DNA, spanning 42 bases read in frame from base 1. The germline V gene provides CDR1 SGHDT and CDR2 YYEEEE. The library was generated by the immunoSEQ multiplex PCR assay. Here the immuneACCESS table is served through TCRdb, limited to in-frame sequences with V and J called. Missing clones are a known gap in these copies; in checked studies unresolved V genes cover under half, and the rest lacks a known reason. In this sample the table shows fewer than 95,000 clones, roughly nine tenths of which occur a single time. Roughly 1.3% of the sample is taken by the ten largest.

The chain uses TRBV5-6 and TRBJ2-5; 8 bases in the junction line up with TRBD2. Sequenced input: blood. The sequence was obtained from a woman between 45 and 65 years old in good health. Here the CDR3 is given as CASSRAGEGETQYF. In nucleotides, the sequence is TGTGCCAGCAGCCGAGCGGGAGAGGGAGAGACCCAGTACTTC.